These 12 T cell receptor beta chains share one sample of origin, sequenced in a study of a mutant IDH1 vaccine in newly diagnosed glioma. This table comes from immunoSEQ multiplex PCR, and its TCRdb copy is limited to in-frame clones, with some not included. The sample includes more than 25,000 clones, approximately 79% seen only once; the top ten take about 9.3%. No antigen has been assigned to these receptors. Time point reported: week 35, safety follow-up. Topical imiquimod accompanied each vaccine dose, which consisted of 300 ug of mutant IDH1 20-mer peptide. Here the sequenced sample was PBMCs, taken from a glioma patient whose treatment included an IDH1 peptide vaccine. The receptors derive from a woman aged 30 to 39 with glioma. Some clones in this sample may be carry-over from other donors' samples.

The chain uses TRBV5-1 and TRBJ2-7; D is possibly TRBD1 (6 bases). Germline CDR1 reads SGHRS; CDR2 reads YFSETQ. The CDR3 consists of 14 residues. V was trimmed by 6 bases and J by 2 bases, leaving 15 bases between them. The CDR3 DNA is TGCGCCAGCAAACCCCAGACAGGCACCTACGAGCAGTACTTC. Protein product: CASKPQTGTYEQYF.

The chain has TRBV21-1 and TRBJ1-3; TRBD1 is taken as the D call from the table, unchecked against the DNA. TRBV21-1 is a recognized pseudogene. The CDR3 has 17 amino acids. The CDR3 reads CASSAGQELSVENTIYF. The CDR3 nucleotides are TGTGCCAGCAGCGCCGGACAGGAACTTAGCGTTGAAAACACCATATATTTT.

This clone was counted once. The J gene is TRBJ1-5, the V gene TRBV18, with D unclear. Trimming took 4 bases from V and 3 from J, leaving 22 bases between them. This CDR3 is 18 amino acids long. Germline V lookup: CDR1 KGHSH, CDR2 LQKENI. DNA of the CDR3: TGTGCCAGCTCACTAATGCCACCCGCGCCCGGGTTCAATCAGCCCCAGCATTTT. As protein: CASSLMPPAPGFNQPQHF.

The CDR3 sequence: CASSRDWNREQYF. The CDR3 DNA reads TGTGCCAGCAGTAGGGACTGGAATAGGGAGCAGTACTTC. This chain uses TRBV27 with TRBJ2-7, with a possible D match to TRBD2 (6 bases). In germline, CDR1 is MNHEY, CDR2 SMNVEV (reference sequence). The V end lost 5 bases, the J end lost 7 bases, and 15 bases lay between the germline ends. The CDR3 covers 13 residues.

V usage is TRBV4-1 and J usage is TRBJ2-7; 10 bases fit TRBD2. This CDR3 region has 13 residues. The germline V gene has CDR1 MGHRA and CDR2 YSYEKL. J was trimmed by 4 bases and V by 4 bases; bases with no gene match: 1. The CDR3 loop reads CASSPLAGYEQYF. CDR3 DNA sequence: TGCGCCAGCAGCCCACTAGCGGGGTACGAGCAGTACTTC.

This chain joins TRBV4-2 and TRBJ1-4; 7 bases align to TRBD1. The CDR3 covers 16 residues. The V gene end was trimmed by 4 bases and the J gene end by 7 bases; junction bases not matched to a gene: 12. Germline assignment: CDR1 LGHNA and CDR2 YNFKEQ. The DNA for the CDR3 is TGTGCCAGCAGCCTAGCGGATCAGGGGGTTGGTGAAAAACTGTTTTTT. It translates to CASSLADQGVGEKLFF.

V gene TRBV9 combines with J gene TRBJ1-4, with D possibly being TRBD1 (6 bases). The CDR3 is 14 residues long. Germline V lookup: CDR1 SGDLS, CDR2 YYNGEE. Trimming took 3 bases from V and 4 from J, leaving 10 bases between them. CDR3 DNA sequence: TGTGCCAGCAGCGGAGGGGGGGTTAATGAAAAACTGTTTTTT. This translates into CASSGGGVNEKLFF.

CDR3 region: CASSVGLAGVGELFF. Written as DNA, the CDR3 is TGTGCCAGCAGCGTAGGGCTAGCGGGAGTGGGGGAGCTGTTTTTT. The rearrangement uses TRBV9 and TRBJ2-2, with 10 bases matching TRBD2. The CDR3 runs 15 residues. V was pared by 0 bases and J by 8 bases, with 4 bases of the junction left unmatched. CDR1 is SGDLS and CDR2 is YYNGEE in the germline V gene.

This chain uses TRBV14 with TRBJ1-4; 7 bases align to TRBD1. This CDR3 spans 16 amino acids. Germline CDR1 is SGHDN and CDR2 is FVKESK. With V trimmed by 2 bases and J by 3 bases, 6 bases remained unmatched. CDR3 in amino acids: CASSQLTGDPNEKLFF. DNA of the CDR3: TGTGCCAGCAGCCAACTTACAGGGGATCCTAATGAAAAACTGTTTTTT.

The chain combines TRBV6-5 with TRBJ2-2; 8 bases agree with TRBD1. J was trimmed by 3 bases and V by 2 bases; bases with no gene match: 5. The CDR3 contains 16 residues. Per germline, CDR1 MNHEY and CDR2 SVGAGI. The CDR3 is CASSYPGGRDTGELFF. CDR3 nucleotide sequence: TGTGCCAGCAGTTACCCAGGGGGCAGGGACACCGGGGAGCTGTTTTTT.

This clone has only one observation. This chain connects TRBV21-1 to TRBJ1-5. TRBV21-1 is a recognized pseudogene. The CDR3 totals 11 residues. As DNA, the CDR3 is TGTGCCAGCACCACAGCTCAGCCCCAGCATTTT. Translation: CASTTAQPQHF.

The table lists this clone with a few counts. The J gene is TRBJ1-5, the V gene TRBV19; unclear D gene. Trimming stripped 5 bases from V and 3 bases from J, with 8 bases between. Germline loops: CDR1 LNHDA, CDR2 SQIVND (reference sequence). This CDR3 spans 13 amino acids. CDR3 loop: CASSPEFNQPQHF. DNA of the CDR3: TGTGCCAGTAGTCCCGAATTCAATCAGCCCCAGCATTTT.